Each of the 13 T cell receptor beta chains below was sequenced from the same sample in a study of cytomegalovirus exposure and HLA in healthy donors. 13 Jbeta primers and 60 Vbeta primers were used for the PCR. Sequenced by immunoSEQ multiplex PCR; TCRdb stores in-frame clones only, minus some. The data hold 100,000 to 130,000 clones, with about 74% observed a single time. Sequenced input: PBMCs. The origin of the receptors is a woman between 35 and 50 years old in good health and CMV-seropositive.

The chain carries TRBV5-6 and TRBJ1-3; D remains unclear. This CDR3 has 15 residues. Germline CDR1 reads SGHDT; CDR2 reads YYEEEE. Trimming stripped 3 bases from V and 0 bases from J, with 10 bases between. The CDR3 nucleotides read TGTGCCAGCAGCTGGTATGGAGCCTCTGGAAACACCATATATTTT. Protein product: CASSWYGASGNTIYF.

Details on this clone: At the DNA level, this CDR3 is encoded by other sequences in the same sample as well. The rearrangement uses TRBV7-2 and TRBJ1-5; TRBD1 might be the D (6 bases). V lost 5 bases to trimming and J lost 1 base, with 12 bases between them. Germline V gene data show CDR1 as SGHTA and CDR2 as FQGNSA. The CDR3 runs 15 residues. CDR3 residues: CASSPLRGSNQPQHF. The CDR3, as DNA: TGTGCCAGCAGCCCGTTGAGGGGGAGCAATCAGCCCCAGCATTTT.

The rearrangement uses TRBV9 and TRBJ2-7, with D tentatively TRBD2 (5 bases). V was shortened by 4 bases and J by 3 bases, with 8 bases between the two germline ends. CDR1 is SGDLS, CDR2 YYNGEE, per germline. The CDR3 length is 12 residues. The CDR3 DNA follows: TGTGCCAGCAGCCCGGGGAACTACGAGCAGTACTTC. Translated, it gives CASSPGNYEQYF.

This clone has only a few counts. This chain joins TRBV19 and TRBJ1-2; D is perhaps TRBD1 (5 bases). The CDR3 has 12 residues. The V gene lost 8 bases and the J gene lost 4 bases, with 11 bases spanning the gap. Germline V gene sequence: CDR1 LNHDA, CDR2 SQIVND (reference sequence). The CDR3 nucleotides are TGTGCCAGTTCTCAGGGCGTCTATGGCTACACCTTC. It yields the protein CASSQGVYGYTF.

The CDR3 DNA is TGTGCCAGCAGCGACCACGGGGGGGCCACAGATACGCAGTATTTT. It translates to CASSDHGGATDTQYF. The chain employs TRBV9 and TRBJ2-3; TRBD2 aligns across 8 bases. V lost 3 bases and J lost 2; bases outside the gene matches: 5. Germline V gene lookup returns CDR1 SGDLS and CDR2 YYNGEE. This CDR3 spans 15 amino acids.

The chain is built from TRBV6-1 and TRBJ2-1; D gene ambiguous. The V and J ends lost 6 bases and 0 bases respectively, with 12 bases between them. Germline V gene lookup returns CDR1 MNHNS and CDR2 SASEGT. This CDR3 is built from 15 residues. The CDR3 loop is CASSPAKSSYNEQFF. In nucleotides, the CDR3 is TGTGCCAGCAGCCCCGCGAAAAGCTCCTACAATGAGCAGTTCTTC.

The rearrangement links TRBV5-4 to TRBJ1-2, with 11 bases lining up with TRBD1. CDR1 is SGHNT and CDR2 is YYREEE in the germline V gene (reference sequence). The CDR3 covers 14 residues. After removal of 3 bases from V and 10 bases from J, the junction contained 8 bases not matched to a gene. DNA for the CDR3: TGTGCCAGCAGCTCCGGACAGGGGGCGCGTTTCTACACCTTC. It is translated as CASSSGQGARFYTF.

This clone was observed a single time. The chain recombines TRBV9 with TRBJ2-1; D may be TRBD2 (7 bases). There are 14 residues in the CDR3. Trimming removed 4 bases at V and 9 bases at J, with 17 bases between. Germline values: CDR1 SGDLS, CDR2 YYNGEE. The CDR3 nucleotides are TGTGCCAGCAGCCCGCGCGGGGGCAAGGGTGAGCAGTTCTTC. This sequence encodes CASSPRGGKGEQFF.

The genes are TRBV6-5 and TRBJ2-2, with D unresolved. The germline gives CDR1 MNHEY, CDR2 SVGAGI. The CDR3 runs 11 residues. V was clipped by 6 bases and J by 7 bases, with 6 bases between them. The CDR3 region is CASSGFGELFF. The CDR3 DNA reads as TGTGCCAGCAGCGGTTTCGGGGAGCTGTTTTTT.

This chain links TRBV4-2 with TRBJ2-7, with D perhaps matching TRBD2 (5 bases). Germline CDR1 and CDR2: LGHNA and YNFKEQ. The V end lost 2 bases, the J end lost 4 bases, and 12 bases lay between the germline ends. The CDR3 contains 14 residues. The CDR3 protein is CASSQTTREYEQYF. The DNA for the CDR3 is TGTGCCAGCAGCCAAACAACTAGAGAGTACGAGCAGTACTTC.

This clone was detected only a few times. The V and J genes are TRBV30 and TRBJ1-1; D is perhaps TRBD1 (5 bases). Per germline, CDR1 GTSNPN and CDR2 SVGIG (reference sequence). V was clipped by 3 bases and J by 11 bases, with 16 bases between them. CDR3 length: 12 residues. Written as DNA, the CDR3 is TGTGCCTGGAGGGGACTGCCGGATGGGGCTTTCTTT. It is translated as CAWRGLPDGAFF.

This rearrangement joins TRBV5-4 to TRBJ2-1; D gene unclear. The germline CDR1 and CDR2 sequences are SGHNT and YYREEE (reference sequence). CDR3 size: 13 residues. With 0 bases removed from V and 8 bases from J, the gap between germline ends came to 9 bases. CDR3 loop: CASSLAAGDEQFF. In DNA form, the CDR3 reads TGTGCCAGCAGCTTGGCTGCAGGCGATGAGCAGTTCTTC.

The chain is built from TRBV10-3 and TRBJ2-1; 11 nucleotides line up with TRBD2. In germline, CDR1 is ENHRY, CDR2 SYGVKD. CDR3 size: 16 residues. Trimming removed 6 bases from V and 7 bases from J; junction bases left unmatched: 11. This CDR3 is CAIRGNSGGASNEQFF. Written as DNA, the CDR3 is TGTGCCATCAGGGGAAATAGCGGGGGGGCCTCGAATGAGCAGTTCTTC.